Each of the 5 T cell receptor beta chains below was sequenced from the same sample in a study of human T cells and chemical hapten exposure. As for time point: patch test 1, 2 weeks after DPC sensitization. The treatment denotes: therapeutic diphenylcyclopropenone sensitization with weekly scalp DPC. TCRdb called the RACE reads again in MiXCR, with one record for every CDR3 protein. The data hold 180,000 or so distinct CDR3 sequences, with 13% to 15% observed a single time. The sequencing here drew on whole blood, taken in connection with sensitization to the hapten diphenylcyclopropenone (DPC). These receptors all stem from a woman aged 25-40 years with alopecia areata. Some clones in this sample may be carry-over from other donors' samples.

This clonotype was seen a handful of times. The DNA of the CDR3 is TGCGCCAGCAGCCAGGAACCCCGGGAACGAAATCAGCCCCAGCATTTT. Residues: CASSQEPRERNQPQHF. The V gene is TRBV4-3, the J gene TRBJ1-5; D is unresolved. The CDR3 contains 16 residues. The germline V and J ends were trimmed by 3 bases and 4 bases, with 16 bases remaining between them. From germline, CDR1 is LGHNA and CDR2 YSLEER.

CDR3 amino acids: CSVSTGLAVPYEQYF. The CDR3 DNA reads as TGCAGCGTGTCAACGGGACTAGCGGTACCCTACGAGCAGTACTTC. The chain recombines TRBV29-1 with TRBJ2-7, with 11 bases aligning to TRBD2. The CDR3 is 15 amino acids. V gave up 6 bases and J gave up 2 bases; unmatched junction bases: 9. CDR1 and CDR2 (germline): SQVTM, ANQGSEA.

The chain employs TRBV6-5 and TRBJ2-7; D might be TRBD1 (5 bases). The CDR3 runs 14 residues. V lost 6 bases, J lost 3 bases, and 15 bases lay in between. The germline V gene encodes CDR1 MNHEY and CDR2 SVGAGI. CDR3 nucleotide sequence: TGTGCCAGCAGCAAGGGGTCATGGGGCTACGAGCAGTACTTC. Residues: CASSKGSWGYEQYF.

There are many counts of this clonotype. The rearrangement joins TRBV5-4 to TRBJ1-6; TRBD1 is a possible D gene (6 bases). V lost 4 bases and J 5 bases, leaving 10 bases between the germline ends. The CDR3 extends over 14 amino acids. Germline lookup yields CDR1 SGHNT and CDR2 YYREEE (reference sequence). For the CDR3, the DNA is TGTGCCAGCAGCCTACGGACAGATAATTCACCCCTCCACTTT. The encoded protein is CASSLRTDNSPLHF.

The J gene is TRBJ2-3, the V gene TRBV29-1; 11 bases match TRBD2. V shed 6 bases and J 2 bases; nucleotides not matched to a gene: 10. The CDR3 is 16 amino acids. The germline CDR1 and CDR2 sequences are SQVTM and ANQGSEA. The chain's CDR3 is CSVREISGRATDTQYF. Written as DNA, the CDR3 is TGCAGCGTCAGGGAGATTAGCGGGAGGGCCACAGATACGCAGTATTTT.